This T cell receptor beta chain was recorded in a study of vaccination and CD4 T cells after COVID-19. The overall study: Cultures designated as controls were supplied with a CEFX pool, an HIV-1 Nef pool, or no peptide. Study conclusions and caveats: There were relatively few convalescent patients studied, and there were no early post-infection timepoints.

V lost 6 bases, J lost 8 bases, and 6 bases stayed unmatched. The CDR3 extends over 12 amino acids. CDR1 is MGHDK and CDR2 is SYGVNS in the germline V gene. Cultured CD4+ T cell DNA underwent sequencing with the Oncomine TCR Beta short-read assay. MiXCR was run by TCRdb on the PCR reads, yielding one entry per CDR3 protein. In the table there are 7,500 to 9,000 distinct CDR3 sequences, over 40% of which are singletons. As concerns this clonotype: Its antigen is not known.

Indicated treatment: roughly ten-day PBMC culture with coronavirus spike peptide pools or control peptides (ViraFEST assay). Prior to the COVID-19 pandemic (2011-2018), the unexposed donor's CD4+ T cells were collected. Unexposed donors' CD4+ T cells were tested against SARS-CoV-2 S/N and four cold-coronavirus spikes when cell numbers allowed. The chain employs TRBV25-1 and TRBJ1-1; 7 nucleotides line up with TRBD1. The TCR comes from a human donor in good health. The sequencing sample was made of CD4+ T cells from blood, cultured in vitro. The CDR3 DNA follows: TGTGCCAGCAGCCCCGCGGACAGGGAAGCTTTCTTT. This sequence encodes CASSPADREAFF.